This T cell receptor (beta chain) appears in the sequencing data of a study of T cells in Graves' hyperthyroidism and ophthalmopathy. To note about this clonotype: Germline and junction disagree at one end, which may indicate a read error.

There are 13 residues in the CDR3. CDR1 MGHRA and CDR2 YSYEKL come from the germline V gene. What was amplified from RNA transcripts were TCR beta CDR3 regions. First-round RT-PCR targeting the TCR CDR3 was performed with the HTBI primer set. Each CDR3 protein is one row after TCRdb ran MiXCR on the multiplex PCR reads. The sample has some 720,000 distinct CDR3 sequences, roughly 17% seen once. The gene calls are TRBV4-1 and TRBJ2-7; D might be TRBD1 (6 bases). Sequenced sample: blood. This TCR derives from a man aged 18 to 29 with Graves' hyperthyroidism. CDR3 in DNA: TGCGCCAGCAGCCTCTCAGGGGCCTACGGGCAGTACTTC. Translating it yields CASSLSGAYGQYF.